This T cell receptor beta chain was documented in a study of blood T cell repertoires in COVID-19. V lost 5 bases to trimming and J lost 1 base; unmatched junction nucleotides: 12. CDR1 and CDR2 (germline): MGHRA, YSYEKL. The CDR3 length is 17 residues. Produced via immunoSEQ multiplex PCR; TCRdb's table is partial and in-frame only. This sample yields about 430,000 clones, of which about 88% are seen a single time; 1.2% to 1.5% belongs to the top ten. Allocation to cohorts depended on clinical history reported by the participants. The material sequenced was PBMCs or T cells enriched from blood (not recorded which). This receptor was obtained from a woman under 30 who had been exposed to COVID-19. This chain joins TRBV4-1 and TRBJ2-3; 7 bases map to TRBD2. DNA of the CDR3: TGCGCCAGCAGCTTAACCCCGACTAGCAGACGCACAGATACGCAGTATTTT. This encodes CASSLTPTSRRTDTQYF.